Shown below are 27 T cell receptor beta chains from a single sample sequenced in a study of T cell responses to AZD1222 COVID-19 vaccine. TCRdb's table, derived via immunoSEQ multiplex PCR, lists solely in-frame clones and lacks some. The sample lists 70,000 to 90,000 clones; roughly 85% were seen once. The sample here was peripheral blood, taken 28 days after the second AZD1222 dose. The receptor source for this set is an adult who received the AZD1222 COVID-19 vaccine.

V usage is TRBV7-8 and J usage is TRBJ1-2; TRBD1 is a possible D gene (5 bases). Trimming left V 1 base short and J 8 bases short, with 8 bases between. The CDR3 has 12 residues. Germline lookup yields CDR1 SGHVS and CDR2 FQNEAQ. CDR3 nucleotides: TGTGCCAGCAGCTTAGGGGACCGGGGCTACACCTTC. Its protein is CASSLGDRGYTF.

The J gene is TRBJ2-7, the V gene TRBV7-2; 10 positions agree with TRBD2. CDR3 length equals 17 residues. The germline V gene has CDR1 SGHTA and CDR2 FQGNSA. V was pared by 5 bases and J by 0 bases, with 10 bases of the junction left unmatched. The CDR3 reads CASSARTSGPSSYEQYF. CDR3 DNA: TGTGCCAGCAGCGCGCGGACTAGCGGTCCCAGCTCCTACGAGCAGTACTTC.

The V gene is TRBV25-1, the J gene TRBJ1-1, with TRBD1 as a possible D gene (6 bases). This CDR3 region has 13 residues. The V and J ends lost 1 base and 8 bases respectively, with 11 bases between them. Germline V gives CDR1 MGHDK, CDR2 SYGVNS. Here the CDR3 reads CASSEFDRLEAFF. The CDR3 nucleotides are TGTGCCAGCAGTGAATTCGACAGGCTAGAAGCTTTCTTT.

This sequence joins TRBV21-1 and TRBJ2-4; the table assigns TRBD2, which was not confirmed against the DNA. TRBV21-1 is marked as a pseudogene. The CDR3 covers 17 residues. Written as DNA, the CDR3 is TGTGCCAGCAGCCCGAAAAACCCACTCCACGGCAAAAACATTCAGTACTTC. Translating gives CASSPKNPLHGKNIQYF.

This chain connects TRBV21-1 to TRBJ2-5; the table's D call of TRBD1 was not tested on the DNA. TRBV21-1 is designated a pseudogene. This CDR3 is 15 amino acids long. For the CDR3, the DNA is TGTGCCAGCAGCACAGGACAGCCGTCGCGAGGGACCCAGTACTTC. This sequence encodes CASSTGQPSRGTQYF.

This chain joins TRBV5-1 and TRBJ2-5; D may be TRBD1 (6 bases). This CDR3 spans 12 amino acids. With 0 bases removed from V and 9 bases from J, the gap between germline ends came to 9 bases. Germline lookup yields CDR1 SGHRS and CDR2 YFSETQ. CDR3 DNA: TGCGCCAGCAGCTTGGAAGAGGGGGCCCAGTACTTC. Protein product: CASSLEEGAQYF.

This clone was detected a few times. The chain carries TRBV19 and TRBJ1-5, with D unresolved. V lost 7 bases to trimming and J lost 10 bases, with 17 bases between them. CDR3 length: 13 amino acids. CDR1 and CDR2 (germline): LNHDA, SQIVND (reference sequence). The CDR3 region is CASNGVGTQPQHF. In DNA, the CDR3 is TGTGCCAGTAACGGTGTCGGAACGCAACCCCAGCATTTT.

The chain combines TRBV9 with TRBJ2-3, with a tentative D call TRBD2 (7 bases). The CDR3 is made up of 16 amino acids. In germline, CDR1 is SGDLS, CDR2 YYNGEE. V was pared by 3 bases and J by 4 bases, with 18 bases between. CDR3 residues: CASSDTLGGAPDTQYF. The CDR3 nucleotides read TGTGCCAGCAGCGACACTCTAGGGGGGGCGCCAGATACGCAGTATTTT.

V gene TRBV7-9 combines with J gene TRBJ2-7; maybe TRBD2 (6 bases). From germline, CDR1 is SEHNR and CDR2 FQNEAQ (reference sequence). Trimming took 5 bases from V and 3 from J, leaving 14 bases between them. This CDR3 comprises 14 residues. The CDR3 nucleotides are TGTGCCAGCAGCCCCCCACCCGGGGGCTACGAGCAGTACTTC. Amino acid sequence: CASSPPPGGYEQYF.

CDR3 protein: CASSHRQHEAFF. DNA for the CDR3: TGTGCCAGCAGCCATCGACAGCATGAAGCTTTCTTT. V and J are TRBV7-2 and TRBJ1-1; D is perhaps TRBD1 (5 bases). V lost 5 bases, J lost 7 bases, and 11 bases lay in between. The CDR3 is made up of 12 amino acids. The germline CDR1 and CDR2 sequences are SGHTA and FQGNSA.

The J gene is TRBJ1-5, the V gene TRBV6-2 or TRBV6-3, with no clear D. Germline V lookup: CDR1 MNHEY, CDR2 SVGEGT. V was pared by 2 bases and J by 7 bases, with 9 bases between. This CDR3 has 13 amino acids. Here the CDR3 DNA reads TGTGCCAGCAGTTACCAGCCCAGGCAGCCCCAGCATTTT. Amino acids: CASSYQPRQPQHF.

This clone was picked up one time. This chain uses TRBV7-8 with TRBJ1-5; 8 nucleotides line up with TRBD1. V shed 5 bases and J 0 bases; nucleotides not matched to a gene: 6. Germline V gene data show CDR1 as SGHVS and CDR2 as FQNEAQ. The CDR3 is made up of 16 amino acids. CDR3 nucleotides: TGTGCCAGCAGCCCCGGGACAGGAGGTAGCAATCAGCCCCAGCATTTT. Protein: CASSPGTGGSNQPQHF. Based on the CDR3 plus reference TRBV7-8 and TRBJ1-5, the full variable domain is GAGVSQSPRYKVAKRGQDVALRCDPISGHVSLFWYQQALGQGPEFLTYFQNEAQLDKSGLPSDRFFAERPEGSVSTLKIQRTQQEDSAVYLCASSPGTGGSNQPQHFGDGTRLSIL.

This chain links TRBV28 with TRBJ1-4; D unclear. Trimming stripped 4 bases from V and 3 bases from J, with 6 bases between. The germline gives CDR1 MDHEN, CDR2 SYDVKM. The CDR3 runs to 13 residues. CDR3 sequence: CASSSQSNEKLFF. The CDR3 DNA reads TGTGCCAGCAGTTCGCAGTCTAATGAAAAACTGTTTTTT.

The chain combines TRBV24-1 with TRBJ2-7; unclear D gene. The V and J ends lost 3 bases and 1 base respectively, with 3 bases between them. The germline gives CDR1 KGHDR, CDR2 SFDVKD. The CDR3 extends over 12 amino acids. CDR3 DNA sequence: TGTGCCACCAGTGATGAATCCTACGAGCAGTACTTC. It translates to CATSDESYEQYF.

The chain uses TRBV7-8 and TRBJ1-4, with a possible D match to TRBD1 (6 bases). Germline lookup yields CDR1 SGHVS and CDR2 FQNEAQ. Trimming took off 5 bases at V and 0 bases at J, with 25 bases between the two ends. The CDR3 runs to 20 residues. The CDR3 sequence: CASSPIRDTLTISTNEKLFF. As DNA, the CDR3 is TGTGCCAGCAGCCCGATCCGGGACACACTCACTATTTCAACTAATGAAAAACTGTTTTTT.

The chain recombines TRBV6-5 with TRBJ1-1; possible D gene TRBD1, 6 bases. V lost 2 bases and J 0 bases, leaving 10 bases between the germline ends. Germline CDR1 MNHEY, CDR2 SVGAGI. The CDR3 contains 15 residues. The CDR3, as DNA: TGTGCCAGCAGTTACAGGGGGGAGCTGAACACTGAAGCTTTCTTT. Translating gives CASSYRGELNTEAFF.

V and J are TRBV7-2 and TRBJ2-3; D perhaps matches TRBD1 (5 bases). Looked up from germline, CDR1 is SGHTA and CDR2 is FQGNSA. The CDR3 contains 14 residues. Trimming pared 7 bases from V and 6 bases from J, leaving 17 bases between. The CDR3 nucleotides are TGTGCCAGCACCCAAAGGCCCGCAGGGGATACGCAGTATTTT. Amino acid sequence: CASTQRPAGDTQYF. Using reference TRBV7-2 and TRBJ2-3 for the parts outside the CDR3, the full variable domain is GAGVSQSPSNKVTEKGKDVELRCDPISGHTALYWYRQSLGQGLEFLIYFQGNSAPDKSGLPSDRFSAERTGGSVSTLTIQRTQQEDSAVYLCASTQRPAGDTQYFGPGTRLTVL.

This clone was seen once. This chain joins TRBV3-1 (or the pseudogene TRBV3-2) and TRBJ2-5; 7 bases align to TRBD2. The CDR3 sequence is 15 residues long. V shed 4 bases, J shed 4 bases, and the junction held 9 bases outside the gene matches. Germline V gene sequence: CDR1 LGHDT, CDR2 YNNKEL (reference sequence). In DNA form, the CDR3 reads TGTGCCAGCAGCCCACTCGGGACTACCAGAGAGACCCAGTACTTC. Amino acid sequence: CASSPLGTTRETQYF.

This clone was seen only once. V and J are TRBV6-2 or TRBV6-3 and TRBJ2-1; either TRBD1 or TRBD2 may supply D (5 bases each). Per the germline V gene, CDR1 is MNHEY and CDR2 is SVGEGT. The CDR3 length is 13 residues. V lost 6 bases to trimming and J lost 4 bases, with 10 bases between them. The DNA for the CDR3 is TGTGCCAGCAGCTGGGACGGTTACAATGAGCAGTTCTTC. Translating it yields CASSWDGYNEQFF.

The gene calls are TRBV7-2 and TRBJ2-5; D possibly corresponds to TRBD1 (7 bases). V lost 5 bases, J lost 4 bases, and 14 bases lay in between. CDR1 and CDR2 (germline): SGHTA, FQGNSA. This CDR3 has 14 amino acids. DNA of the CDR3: TGTGCCAGCAGCCGGGAGAGGGGGCGAGAGACCCAGTACTTC. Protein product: CASSRERGRETQYF. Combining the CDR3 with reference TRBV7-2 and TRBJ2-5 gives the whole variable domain GAGVSQSPSNKVTEKGKDVELRCDPISGHTALYWYRQSLGQGLEFLIYFQGNSAPDKSGLPSDRFSAERTGGSVSTLTIQRTQQEDSAVYLCASSRERGRETQYFGPGTRLLVL.

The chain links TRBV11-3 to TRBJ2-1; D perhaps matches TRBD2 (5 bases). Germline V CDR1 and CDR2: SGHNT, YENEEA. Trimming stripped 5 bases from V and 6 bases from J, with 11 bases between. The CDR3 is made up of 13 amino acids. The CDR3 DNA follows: TGTGCCAGCAGCCAGAATAGCGTCAATGAGCAGTTCTTC. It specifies CASSQNSVNEQFF.

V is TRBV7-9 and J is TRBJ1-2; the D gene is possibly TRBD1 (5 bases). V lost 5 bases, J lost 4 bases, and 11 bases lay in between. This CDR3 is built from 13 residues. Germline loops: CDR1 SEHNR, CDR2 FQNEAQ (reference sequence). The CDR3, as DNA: TGTGCCAGCAGCCTCGACAGTTTCTATGGCTACACCTTC. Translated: CASSLDSFYGYTF.

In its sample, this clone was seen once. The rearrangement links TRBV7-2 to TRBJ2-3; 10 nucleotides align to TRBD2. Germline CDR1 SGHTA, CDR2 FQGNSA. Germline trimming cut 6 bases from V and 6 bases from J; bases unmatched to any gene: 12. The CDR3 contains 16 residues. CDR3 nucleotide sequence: TGTGCCAGCAGTCCAACCGGGACTAGCGTATCCGATACGCAGTATTTT. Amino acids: CASSPTGTSVSDTQYF.

As DNA, the CDR3 is TGTGCCAGCTCCTCAGGGCAGGGGTACGAGCAGTACGTC. Translation gives CASSSGQGYEQYV. The V call is TRBV18, the J call TRBJ2-7, with D possibly TRBD1 on 6 matching bases. This CDR3 is 13 amino acids long. Germline-derived CDR1 and CDR2 are KGHSH and LQKENI. Trimming removed 6 bases at V and 4 bases at J, with 13 bases between.

The CDR3 DNA reads TGCGCCAGCAGCCAAGAGGCCGGGACAGGGGTCGGCTACACCTTC. Its translation: CASSQEAGTGVGYTF. The V call is TRBV4-3, the J call TRBJ1-2; 10 positions match TRBD1. This CDR3 is built from 15 residues. From germline, CDR1 is LGHNA and CDR2 YSLEER. Losses at the gene ends were 0 bases for V and 8 bases for J; bases not matched to a gene: 6.

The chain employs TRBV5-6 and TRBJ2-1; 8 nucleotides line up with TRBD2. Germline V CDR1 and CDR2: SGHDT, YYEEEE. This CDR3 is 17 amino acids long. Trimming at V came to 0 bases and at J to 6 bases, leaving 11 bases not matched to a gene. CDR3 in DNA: TGTGCCAGCAGCTTGGCCAGATTACTAGCGGAGATCAATGAGCAGTTCTTC. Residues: CASSLARLLAEINEQFF.

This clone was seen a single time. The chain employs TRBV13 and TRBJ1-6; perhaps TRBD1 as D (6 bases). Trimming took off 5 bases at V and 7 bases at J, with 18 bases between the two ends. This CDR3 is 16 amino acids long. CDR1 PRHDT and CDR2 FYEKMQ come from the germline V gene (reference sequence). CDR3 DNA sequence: TGTGCCAGCAGCCTCACCACCGACAGGTTGAATTCACCCCTCCACTTT. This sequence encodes CASSLTTDRLNSPLHF.